The 15 T cell receptor beta chains presented below share a single source sample, sequenced in a study of CD8+ T cells in alopecia areata. Indicated treatment: oral pan-JAK inhibitor, 5-10 mg twice daily. Sequencing relied on a cDNA template that was reverse transcribed from extracted RNA. Only in-frame clones appear in the TCRdb table, and some are missing; sequencing was by immunoSEQ multiplex PCR. The sample holds about 180,000 clones, about 61% seen once. This material consisted of CD4+ T cells sorted from blood, taken between weeks 55 and 70, from a patient treated with tofacitinib. These receptors originate from a human donor with alopecia areata.

This clone appeared a few times. V and J are TRBV5-1 and TRBJ2-3, with TRBD2 identical over 9 bases. The CDR3 loop spans 16 amino acids. CDR1 is SGHRS, CDR2 YFSETQ, per germline. V lost 1 base to trimming and J lost 1 base; unmatched junction nucleotides: 4. The CDR3: CASSLMPSGGTDTQYF. For the CDR3, the DNA is TGCGCCAGCAGCTTGATGCCTAGCGGGGGCACAGATACGCAGTATTTT.

The chain carries TRBV30 and TRBJ1-6; weak D call: TRBD1 (6 bases). CDR1 GTSNPN and CDR2 SVGIG come from the germline V gene (reference sequence). The CDR3 extends over 10 amino acids. The V gene lost 5 bases and the J gene lost 11 bases, with 7 bases spanning the gap. The DNA for the CDR3 is TGTGCCTGGGACAGGCCACCCCTCCACTTT. Encoded protein: CAWDRPPLHF.

This clone showed up just a few times. The chain couples TRBV29-1 to TRBJ2-4; the match to TRBD1 covers 7 bases. This CDR3 has 16 residues. V was pared by 7 bases and J by 0 bases, with 12 bases of the junction left unmatched. Germline lookup yields CDR1 SQVTM and CDR2 ANQGSEA. The CDR3 DNA sequence: TGCAGCGCCTCTCCCGGACAGGCCTTAGCCAAAAACATTCAGTACTTC. This gives the protein CSASPGQALAKNIQYF.

The rearrangement links TRBV7-2 to TRBJ2-5, with TRBD2 identical over 8 bases. Unmatched junction bases numbered 7, after V lost 3 bases and J lost 4 bases. The V gene's germline CDR1 is SGHTA and CDR2 FQGNSA. The CDR3 sequence is 15 residues long. In DNA, the CDR3 is TGTGCCAGCAGCTTGCTTGCGGGGGGTGGAGAGACCCAGTACTTC. It encodes CASSLLAGGGETQYF.

The chain is built from TRBV5-1 and TRBJ1-6; no clear D gene. The ends were cut back, 0 bases at V and 9 bases at J, with 13 bases in the middle. Germline CDR1 is SGHRS and CDR2 is YFSETQ. This CDR3 comprises 15 residues. The CDR3 reads CASSLDGESGSPLHF. The CDR3 bases are TGCGCCAGCAGCTTGGACGGGGAAAGTGGTTCACCCCTCCACTTT.

The chain recombines TRBV20-1 with TRBJ2-7; D is perhaps TRBD1 or TRBD2 (5 bases each). CDR3 size: 11 residues. Germline-derived CDR1 and CDR2 are DFQATT and SNEGSKA (reference sequence). Between the trimmed V and J ends, which lost 5 bases and 2 bases, there was a span of 7 bases. In nucleotides, the CDR3 is TGCAGTGCTCCGGGGCCCTACGAGCAGTACTTC. Amino acids: CSAPGPYEQYF.

Only a few counts were recorded for this clone. The rearrangement links TRBV29-1 to TRBJ1-2; 7 nucleotides align to TRBD1. Losses at the gene ends were 2 bases for V and 5 bases for J; bases not matched to a gene: 8. Per germline, CDR1 SQVTM and CDR2 ANQGSEA. The CDR3 covers 14 residues. CDR3 DNA: TGCAGCGTTGAAAAACAGGGGCGGGGGTATGGCTACACCTTC. As protein: CSVEKQGRGYGYTF.

The genes are TRBV5-6 and TRBJ2-5; D gene uncertain. The V and J ends lost 4 bases and 0 bases respectively, with 13 bases between them. The CDR3 contains 15 residues. CDR1 is SGHDT and CDR2 is YYEEEE in the germline V gene. As DNA, the CDR3 is TGTGCCAGCAGCCAACGCGTCGGGTACCAAGAGACCCAGTACTTC. This translates into CASSQRVGYQETQYF. Full variable domain (remainder filled in from reference TRBV5-6 and TRBJ2-5): DAGVTQSPTHLIKTRGQQVTLRCSPKSGHDTVSWYQQALGQGPQFIFQYYEEEERQRGNFPDRFSGHQFPNYSSELNVNALLLGDSALYLCASSQRVGYQETQYFGPGTRLLVL.

Here the CDR3 DNA reads TGTGCCTGGACTGACAACACCGGGGAGCTGTTTTTT. Its protein is CAWTDNTGELFF. V and J are TRBV30 and TRBJ2-2; D gene uncertain. Germline assignment: CDR1 GTSNPN and CDR2 SVGIG (reference sequence). Trimming stripped 4 bases from V and 2 bases from J, with 5 bases between. The CDR3 extends over 12 amino acids.

The genes are TRBV18 and TRBJ2-3; D assignment may be TRBD1 or TRBD2 (5 bases each). Germline CDR1 and CDR2: KGHSH and LQKENI. The CDR3 has 13 residues. The V end lost 4 bases, the J end lost 0 bases, and 5 bases lay between the germline ends. CDR3 protein: CASSRGSTDTQYF. CDR3 nucleotide sequence: TGTGCCAGCTCACGGGGGAGCACAGATACGCAGTATTTT.

This clone was seen a handful of times. The rearrangement joins TRBV18 to TRBJ2-2; D not resolved. This CDR3 is built from 14 residues. The germline V gene has CDR1 KGHSH and CDR2 LQKENI. V shed 3 bases and J shed 4 bases, with 9 bases lying between them. CDR3 bases: TGTGCCAGCTCACCTGACCAGGCCACCGGGGAGCTGTTTTTT. Protein product: CASSPDQATGELFF.

The genes are TRBV13 and TRBJ1-3, with 7 nucleotides matching TRBD1. Per germline, CDR1 PRHDT and CDR2 FYEKMQ (reference sequence). This CDR3 is 14 amino acids long. The ends lost 5 bases at V and 6 bases at J; junction bases unmatched: 7. The CDR3 protein is CASSAPDRKNTIYF. For the CDR3, the DNA is TGTGCCAGCAGCGCCCCGGACAGGAAAAACACCATATATTTT.

The chain carries TRBV6-1 and TRBJ2-5; D may correspond to TRBD1 or TRBD2 (5 bases each). The germline V gene encodes CDR1 MNHNS and CDR2 SASEGT. Trimming took 3 bases from V and 5 from J, leaving 10 bases between them. The CDR3 loop spans 13 amino acids. The CDR3: CASSEGTRETQYF. The CDR3 nucleotides read TGTGCCAGCAGTGAGGGGACCCGGGAGACCCAGTACTTC.

The chain's CDR3 is CASSSPGQGTDTQYF. The CDR3 bases are TGTGCCAGCAGTTCACCGGGACAGGGAACAGATACGCAGTATTTT. The chain couples TRBV27 to TRBJ2-3, with 9 bases aligning to TRBD1. This CDR3 comprises 15 residues. CDR1 and CDR2 (germline): MNHEY, SMNVEV (reference sequence). Trimming cost V 4 bases and J 3 bases; bases outside gene matches: 5.

V is TRBV5-1 and J is TRBJ2-7, with 9 bases that match TRBD1. The CDR3 runs to 15 residues. CDR1 and CDR2 from the germline V gene are SGHRS and YFSETQ. J gave up 4 bases and V 0 bases, and 5 bases lay outside the gene matches. DNA of the CDR3: TGCGCCAGCAGCTTGGCCGGGACAGGGAGGTACGAGCAGTACTTC. It specifies CASSLAGTGRYEQYF. Complete variable domain (other parts from reference TRBV5-1 and TRBJ2-7): KAGVTQTPRYLIKTRGQQVTLSCSPISGHRSVSWYQQTPGQGLQFLFEYFSETQRNKGNFPGRFSGRQFSNSRSEMNVSTLELGDSALYLCASSLAGTGRYEQYFGPGTRLTVT.